These 2 T cell receptor beta chains originate from one sample sequenced in a study of regulatory T cells in long-lasting Graves disease (dated by TCRdb to the early 2020s). This specimen's time point label, per the study, means: newly diagnosed GD, antithyroid drugs for less than 3 months. For both TCR sequencing and RNA sequencing, RNA was extracted from PBMCs in TRIzol. The library came from multiplex PCR. For sequencing, an Illumina HiSeq 4000 was employed. CDR3 regions were amplified by Arm-PCR with iRepertoire HTBI primers to construct TCR beta libraries. TCRdb reanalyzed the raw reads on its own, using fastp at Q25 for trimming and MiXCR for clone calling, and kept in-frame beta chains. Identical CDR3 proteins give one entry, which carries the most common genes and DNA. Counted in this sample were 400,000 to 500,000 distinct CDR3 sequences; about 16% of them appeared once. 20% to 25% of the sample lies in the top ten.

This sample was shared with a second study, whose subject was T cells in Graves' hyperthyroidism and ophthalmopathy.

Sample: peripheral blood mononuclear cells (PBMCs), taken at new diagnosis, from a patient treated with antithyroid drugs. These receptors came from a woman aged 18-29 years with Graves disease. Donor details come from another sample of the same person, matched by shared clones.

The chain has TRBV6-5 and TRBJ2-1; 9 bases align to TRBD2. This CDR3 comprises 16 residues. With V trimmed by 2 bases and J by 1 base, 3 bases remained unmatched. CDR1 and CDR2 from the germline V gene are MNHEY and SVGAGI. The CDR3 sequence: CASSYRLAASYNEQFF. The CDR3 DNA sequence: TGTGCCAGCAGTTACCGACTAGCGGCGTCCTACAATGAGCAGTTCTTC.

This clonotype was observed a few times. The chain employs TRBV28 and TRBJ2-1; D possibly matches TRBD1 or TRBD2 (5 bases each). Germline CDR1 is MDHEN and CDR2 is SYDVKM. The CDR3 extends over 13 amino acids. The germline V and J ends were trimmed by 3 bases and 9 bases, with 12 bases remaining between them. CDR3 amino acids: CASSFPGPAEQFF. In DNA form, the CDR3 reads TGTGCCAGCAGTTTTCCGGGGCCCGCTGAGCAGTTCTTC. The full variable domain, its missing parts supplied by reference TRBV28 and TRBJ2-1, is DVKVTQSSRYLVKRTGEKVFLECVQDMDHENMFWYRQDPGLGLRLIYFSYDVKMKEKGDIPEGYSVSREKKERFSLILESASTNQTSMYLCASSFPGPAEQFFGPGTRLTVL.